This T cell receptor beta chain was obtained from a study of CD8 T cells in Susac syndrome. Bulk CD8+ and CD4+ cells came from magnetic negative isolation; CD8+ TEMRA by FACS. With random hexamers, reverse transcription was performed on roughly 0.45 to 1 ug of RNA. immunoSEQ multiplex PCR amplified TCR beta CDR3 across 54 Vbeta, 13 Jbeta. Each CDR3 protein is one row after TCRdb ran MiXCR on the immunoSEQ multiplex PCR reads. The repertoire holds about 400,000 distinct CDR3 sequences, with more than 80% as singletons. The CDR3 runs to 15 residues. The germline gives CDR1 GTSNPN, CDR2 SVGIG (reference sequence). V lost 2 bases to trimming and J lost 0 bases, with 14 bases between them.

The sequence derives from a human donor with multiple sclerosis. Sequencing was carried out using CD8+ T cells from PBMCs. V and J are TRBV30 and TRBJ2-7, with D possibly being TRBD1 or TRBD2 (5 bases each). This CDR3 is CAWSSLDGASYEQYF. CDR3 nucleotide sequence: TGTGCCTGGAGTTCCCTGGACGGGGCCTCCTACGAGCAGTACTTC.